These 23 T cell receptor beta chains came from one sample sequenced in a study of blood T cell repertoires in COVID-19. TCRdb keeps only in-frame clones here, not all; method: immunoSEQ multiplex PCR. The sample carries approximately 160,000 clones, roughly nine tenths recorded once. Sequencing used PBMCs or T cells enriched from blood (not recorded which). The source is a woman between 50 and 59 years old who had recovered from COVID-19.

The gene calls are TRBV11-2 and TRBJ2-1; D is ambiguous. There are 14 residues in the CDR3. The ends were cut back, 4 bases at V and 5 bases at J, with 12 bases in the middle. The germline gives CDR1 SGHAT, CDR2 FQNNGV. The CDR3 sequence: CASSSVGWNNEQFF. In DNA form, the CDR3 reads TGTGCCAGCAGCTCCGTGGGCTGGAACAATGAGCAGTTCTTC.

The V and J genes are TRBV6-5 and TRBJ2-7; 7 nucleotides align to TRBD1. The germline V gene has CDR1 MNHEY and CDR2 SVGAGI. CDR3 length equals 15 residues. V gave up 0 bases and J gave up 12 bases; unmatched junction bases: 14. CDR3: CASSYSSSGTVITYF. CDR3 nucleotides: TGTGCCAGCAGTTACTCATCGTCCGGGACAGTTATTACGTACTTC.

This clone was counted a single time. The rearrangement joins TRBV7-2 to TRBJ1-1; tentative D call: TRBD1 (6 bases). Germline values: CDR1 SGHTA, CDR2 FQGNSA. CDR3 length: 14 residues. Trimming took off 3 bases at V and 2 bases at J, with 10 bases between the two ends. CDR3 nucleotides: TGTGCCAGCAGCTTCCGACAGGCTAACACTGAAGCTTTCTTT. Translation: CASSFRQANTEAFF.

The rearrangement uses TRBV7-3 and TRBJ2-1; 16 bases map to TRBD2. Germline V gene sequence: CDR1 SGHTA, CDR2 FQGTGA. The V and J ends lost 1 base and 10 bases, in that order; junction bases with no gene match: 4. This CDR3 has 16 amino acids. Here the CDR3 reads CASSLITGLAGGEQFF. For the CDR3, the DNA is TGTGCCAGCAGCTTAATAACGGGACTAGCGGGAGGGGAGCAGTTCTTC.

The chain carries TRBV7-9 and TRBJ1-4; D remains ambiguous. This CDR3 is 17 amino acids long. CDR1 is SEHNR, CDR2 FQNEAQ, per germline (reference sequence). V was clipped by 7 bases and J by 0 bases, with 18 bases between them. CDR3 region: CASIPLVDSATNEKLFF. The CDR3, as DNA: TGTGCCAGCATCCCGCTGGTCGACTCAGCAACTAATGAAAAACTGTTTTTT. The full variable domain, completed using reference TRBV7-9 and TRBJ1-4, is DTGVSQNPRHKITKRGQNVTFRCDPISEHNRLYWYRQTLGQGPEFLTYFQNEAQLEKSRLLSDRFSAERPKGSFSTLEIQRTEQGDSAMYLCASIPLVDSATNEKLFFGSGTQLSVL.

This chain connects TRBV3-1 (or the pseudogene TRBV3-2) to TRBJ1-2, with D possibly TRBD1 on 5 matching bases. Trimming stripped 4 bases from V and 2 bases from J, with 11 bases between. CDR3 length: 14 residues. Germline lookup yields CDR1 LGHDT and CDR2 YNNKEL (reference sequence). The CDR3 loop reads CASSRGGTNYGYTF. The CDR3 region has the DNA TGTGCCAGCAGCCGGGGGGGGACCAACTATGGCTACACCTTC.

The chain is built from TRBV6-2 or TRBV6-3 and TRBJ2-3, with 9 nucleotides matching TRBD2. From germline, CDR1 is MNHEY and CDR2 SVGEGT. V lost 5 bases and J lost 4; bases outside the gene matches: 4. This CDR3 spans 14 amino acids. CDR3 in amino acids: CASSLLAGSDTQYF. The CDR3 bases are TGTGCCAGCAGTCTTCTAGCGGGGTCAGATACGCAGTATTTT.

This sequence joins TRBV11-3 and TRBJ2-7; perhaps TRBD2 as D (6 bases). Deletions cut 1 base from V and 4 bases from J, with 14 bases between. Germline V gives CDR1 SGHNT, CDR2 YENEEA. The CDR3 loop spans 15 amino acids. CDR3 loop: CASSLVGLKLYEQYF. The CDR3, as DNA: TGTGCCAGCAGCTTAGTGGGACTCAAGTTATACGAGCAGTACTTC.

The chain uses TRBV3-1 (or the pseudogene TRBV3-2) and TRBJ2-7; possibly TRBD2 for D (5 bases). Trimming left V 3 bases short and J 1 base short, with 16 bases between. The CDR3 runs 16 residues. Per germline, CDR1 LGHDT and CDR2 YNNKEL (reference sequence). The CDR3 loop is CASSQWERGSSYEQYF. CDR3 bases: TGTGCCAGCAGCCAGTGGGAGAGAGGGTCGTCCTACGAGCAGTACTTC.

The rearrangement joins TRBV6-5 to TRBJ2-7; D is perhaps TRBD2 (5 bases). The CDR3 totals 14 residues. V lost 7 bases and J lost 7, with 20 bases in between. Germline CDR1 and CDR2: MNHEY and SVGAGI. The CDR3 reads CASNPGSTRFEQYF. DNA for the CDR3: TGTGCCAGCAATCCGGGGTCGACAAGATTTGAGCAGTACTTC.

The table lists this clone with a count of one. J is TRBJ2-5 and V is TRBV5-8; TRBD2 matches 7 bases. The V segment lost 0 bases and the J segment 4 bases; nucleotides outside the gene matches: 6. The CDR3 contains 15 residues. Germline assignment: CDR1 SGHTS and CDR2 YDEGEE. The CDR3: CASSLAREGPETQYF. The DNA of the CDR3 is TGTGCCAGCAGCTTGGCGAGGGAGGGGCCAGAGACCCAGTACTTC.

This chain uses TRBV7-6 with TRBJ2-3; perhaps TRBD2 as D (6 bases). Germline V CDR1 and CDR2: SGHVS, FNYEAQ. The length of the CDR3 is 16 residues. V was trimmed by 0 bases and J by 0 bases, leaving 10 bases between them. The chain's CDR3 is CASSLAPGVSTDTQYF. In DNA, the CDR3 is TGTGCCAGCAGCTTAGCACCGGGGGTGAGCACAGATACGCAGTATTTT.

The CDR3 DNA reads as TGTGCCAGCAGCTTAGGGCCCGAGGGGGCGGGCTATGGCTACACCTTC. Its translation: CASSLGPEGAGYGYTF. V is TRBV11-2 and J is TRBJ1-2; TRBD1 matches 7 bases. The germline V gene has CDR1 SGHAT and CDR2 FQNNGV. With V trimmed by 1 base and J by 4 bases, 9 bases remained unmatched. The CDR3 runs 16 residues.

The V call is TRBV29-1, the J call TRBJ1-6, with TRBD1 as a possible D gene (5 bases). The length of the CDR3 is 12 residues. Trimming cost V 6 bases and J 10 bases, with 13 bases left between them. Germline V gives CDR1 SQVTM, CDR2 ANQGSEA. CDR3 in DNA: TGCAGCGTGGGGGAGGGAGGCTCACCCCTCCACTTT. This translates into CSVGEGGSPLHF.

The chain joins TRBV30 to TRBJ1-1; D gene unclear. The CDR3 has 12 residues. Germline CDR1 reads GTSNPN; CDR2 reads SVGIG (reference sequence). Between the trimmed V and J ends, which lost 3 bases and 1 base, there was a span of 6 bases. The DNA of the CDR3 is TGTGCCTGGAGCCCGGGGAACACTGAAGCTTTCTTT. Encoded protein: CAWSPGNTEAFF.

J is TRBJ2-2 and V is TRBV30; no clear D. Germline V lookup: CDR1 GTSNPN, CDR2 SVGIG (reference sequence). V was cut by 0 bases and J by 5 bases, with 7 bases left in between. CDR3 size: 13 residues. The CDR3 DNA is TGTGCCTGGAGTGTACTACTGACCGGGGAGCTGTTTTTT. Protein product: CAWSVLLTGELFF.

In its sample, this clone was seen once. The V gene is TRBV20-1, the J gene TRBJ2-1; no reliable D call. This CDR3 is built from 12 residues. In germline, CDR1 is DFQATT, CDR2 SNEGSKA (reference sequence). V was cut by 3 bases and J by 3 bases, with 6 bases left in between. This chain's CDR3 is CSASYNYNEQFF. The CDR3 nucleotides read TGCAGTGCTAGTTATAACTACAATGAGCAGTTCTTC.

This chain joins TRBV11-2 and TRBJ2-5; 7 positions match TRBD1. Germline V gene lookup returns CDR1 SGHAT and CDR2 FQNNGV. The V segment lost 0 bases and the J segment 5 bases; nucleotides outside the gene matches: 15. This CDR3 has 18 amino acids. In DNA, the CDR3 is TGTGCCAGCAGCTTAGATCGGTCAGGGGGTAGGGAAAGGGAGACCCAGTACTTC. Translation gives CASSLDRSGGRERETQYF.

The chain couples TRBV21-1 to TRBJ2-7; the tabulated D call, TRBD1, remains unverified against the DNA. TRBV21-1 is reported as a pseudogene. CDR3 length: 16 residues. CDR3 nucleotide sequence: TGTGCCAGCAGGGTCCCCGGGACAGCGAGCTCCTACGAGCAGTACTTC. Protein product: CASRVPGTASSYEQYF.

This chain uses TRBV5-3 with TRBJ2-7; 7 bases map to TRBD2. TRBV5-3 is designated an ORF whose function remains uncertain. The CDR3 covers 15 residues. Germline trimming cut 4 bases from V and 3 bases from J; bases unmatched to any gene: 10. The CDR3 DNA follows: TGTGCCAGAAGCCTTAGGCGGGAGCTAGGCTACGAGCAGTACTTC. Translating it yields CARSLRRELGYEQYF.

The chain employs TRBV11-2 and TRBJ2-1; no clear D. V lost 1 base to trimming and J lost 0 bases, with 7 bases between them. The CDR3 is made up of 15 amino acids. Germline values: CDR1 SGHAT, CDR2 FQNNGV. The CDR3 loop is CASSLAPSSYNEQFF. The CDR3 DNA is TGTGCCAGCAGCTTAGCCCCCAGCTCCTACAATGAGCAGTTCTTC.

J is TRBJ2-3 and V is TRBV6-2 or TRBV6-3; D is possibly TRBD1 (6 bases). The CDR3 is 14 residues long. Germline CDR1 is MNHEY and CDR2 is SVGEGT. Between the trimmed V and J ends, which lost 6 bases and 3 bases, there was a span of 13 bases. DNA of the CDR3: TGTGCCAGCAGGCCTCCGGGACATACAGATACGCAGTATTTT. Protein: CASRPPGHTDTQYF.

J is TRBJ2-3 and V is TRBV15, with TRBD1 as a possible D gene (6 bases). This CDR3 is 17 amino acids long. CDR1 LNHNV and CDR2 YYDKDF come from the germline V gene (reference sequence). V dropped 0 bases and J dropped 0 bases, with 13 bases sitting between them. CDR3 sequence (DNA): TGTGCCACCAGCAGAGATCGGGACATCGCTAGCACAGATACGCAGTATTTT. Its protein is CATSRDRDIASTDTQYF.